This T cell receptor beta chain was captured by sequencing in a study of blood T cells in healthy people across ages. This CDR3 is 12 amino acids long. V was cut by 5 bases and J by 5 bases, with 9 bases left in between. CDR1 and CDR2 (germline): SGDLS, YYNGEE. Worth noting for this clonotype: Its cognate antigen is unknown.

Whole-study findings and limits: With donor CMV status unknown, expanded clonotype changes were possibly confounded.

A second PCR, run for about 7 to 11 cycles, used a sample-barcoded 5' primer plus a J-beta primer mix. All samples yielded 3 million or more CDR3-containing paired-end reads. Each CDR3 protein is one row after TCRdb ran MiXCR on the 5' RACE reads. The sample shows about 750,000 distinct CDR3 sequences, 53% of them seen only once. Sequenced sample: blood. This clonotype was obtained from an older man in good health. The chain recombines TRBV9 with TRBJ2-3; D is unresolved. CDR3: CASSPFEDTQYF. Written as DNA, the CDR3 is TGTGCCAGCAGTCCATTTGAAGATACGCAGTATTTT.